This T cell receptor beta chain was recorded in a study of T-cell reconstitution after alpha-beta-depleted transplantation in children (dated by TCRdb to about 2016). For context, the study as a whole: Using TCR repertoire profiling, the study quantitatively followed how T-cell immune reconstitution unfolded in children after TCRalphabeta/CD19-depleted allogeneic hematopoietic cell transplantation. Overall results and qualifications from the work: The high TCRbeta diversity at day 60 in some patients was ascribed to recipient T cells and intrathymic progenitors that had survived conditioning. The apparently early alphabetaT-cell count recovery about two months after transplant was reportedly dependent on only several hundred rapidly expanded clones derived from non-depleted graft cells. Over subsequent months, a decline in hyperexpanded clone frequencies was noted, and after one year, T-cell counts and TCRbeta diversity were mostly ascribed to newly produced T cells.

This clonotype turned up a few times. Its antigen is still unknown. No much larger clone exists at a distance of one base, and base qualities are not known. This specimen's treatment or condition label, interpreted: allogeneic hematopoietic cell transplantation with graft depleted of TCRalphabeta T cells and CD19 B cells. Transplant recipients were children who received TCRalphabeta/CD19-depleted allogeneic hematopoietic cell grafts. Library preparation was by PCR. The reads were generated on an Illumina HiSeq 2500. To normalize quantification of the TCRbeta repertoire, the TCR libraries were built with molecular barcoding that relied on unique molecular identifiers. TCRdb reanalyzed the raw reads on its own, using fastp at Q25 for trimming and MiXCR for clone calling, and kept in-frame beta chains. Records with the same CDR3 protein are collapsed into one entry carrying the most frequent genes and DNA. The sample data list 700,000 to 950,000 distinct CDR3 sequences, and 16% of these were observed just once. The top ten clonotypes cover roughly 5% of the sample.

Sequencing was performed on PBMCs, mostly from graft donor cells, taken 360 days after TCRalphabeta/CD19-depleted stem cell transplant. This receptor was taken from a male patient between 5 and 17 years old who had a stem cell transplant for acute lymphoblastic leukemia, so the T cells may come from the graft donor.

Here is the DNA: TGCGCCAGCAGCCAAGTGGGACGGGGGGCCGGTACTGAAGCTTTCTTT. Translated, this gives CASSQVGRGAGTEAFF. The chain is encoded by TRBV4-1 joined to TRBJ1-1, and the D gene may be TRBD1, 6 bases matching. The CDR3 starts with the cysteine, ends with the phenylalanine, and has 16 residues. This entry keeps only the CDR3 DNA: 48 bases, framed from base 1. V is pared back by 1 base and J by 5 bases, with 17 bases lying between the germline termini. The CDR1 and CDR2 encoded by the germline V gene are MGHRA and YSYEKL.